The 18 T cell receptor beta chains below were found in one sample sequenced in a study of early stage breast cancer tumors. Profiled with immunoSEQ multiplex PCR; TCRdb holds only in-frame clones, not every one. The sample has about 8,400 clones, 60% to 80% seen once. The material sequenced was normal breast tissue next to the tumor. Receptors were obtained from a person in their sixties or seventies with breast cancer.

The rearrangement joins TRBV2 to TRBJ1-1; D gene uncertain. The CDR3 runs to 13 residues. The germline V gene has CDR1 SNHLY and CDR2 FYNNEI. Trimming took off 10 bases at V and 0 bases at J, with 12 bases between the two ends. The CDR3 DNA follows: TGTGCCACCTCCGGGCAGCTGAACACTGAAGCTTTCTTT. It is translated as CATSGQLNTEAFF.

The rearrangement links TRBV7-9 to TRBJ1-2; D possibly corresponds to TRBD1 (5 bases). This CDR3 is 14 amino acids long. The V gene's germline CDR1 is SEHNR and CDR2 FQNEAQ (reference sequence). V shed 5 bases and J shed 5 bases, with 15 bases lying between them. The chain's CDR3 is CASSGPGLFYGYTF. Here the CDR3 DNA reads TGTGCCAGCAGCGGCCCGGGACTCTTTTATGGCTACACCTTC.

V gene TRBV4-2 combines with J gene TRBJ1-4; the D gene is possibly TRBD1 (6 bases). The V end lost 0 bases, the J end lost 3 bases, and 20 bases lay between the germline ends. Germline V gives CDR1 LGHNA, CDR2 YNFKEQ. The CDR3 runs 19 residues. In nucleotides, the CDR3 is TGTGCCAGCAGCCAAGATGTTATAAGGGGGTGGCCATCTAATGAAAAACTGTTTTTT. This encodes CASSQDVIRGWPSNEKLFF.

This clone was seen just once. The V and J genes are TRBV28 and TRBJ1-3; D remains unclear. The CDR3 loop spans 16 amino acids. V lost 4 bases to trimming and J lost 0 bases, with 13 bases between them. Germline CDR1 and CDR2: MDHEN and SYDVKM. CDR3 sequence (DNA): TGTGCCAGCAGTTCCCAGAGGCTACGCTCTGGAAACACCATATATTTT. The encoded protein is CASSSQRLRSGNTIYF. The whole variable domain, remainder taken from reference TRBV28 and TRBJ1-3, is DVKVTQSSRYLVKRTGEKVFLECVQDMDHENMFWYRQDPGLGLRLIYFSYDVKMKEKGDIPEGYSVSREKKERFSLILESASTNQTSMYLCASSSQRLRSGNTIYFGEGSWLTVV.

This clone was detected only once. The CDR3 nucleotides are TGTGCCAGTAGTCTGGGACAGGCTACCTCTGGAAACACCATATATTTT. Translation: CASSLGQATSGNTIYF. The gene calls are TRBV19 and TRBJ1-3; 8 bases agree with TRBD1. Germline CDR1 reads LNHDA; CDR2 reads SQIVND (reference sequence). The CDR3 contains 16 residues. Trimming cost V 5 bases and J 0 bases; bases outside gene matches: 6. Full variable domain (outside the CDR3, taken from reference TRBV19 and TRBJ1-3): DGGITQSPKYLFRKEGQNVTLSCEQNLNHDAMYWYRQDPGQGLRLIYYSQIVNDFQKGDIAEGYSVSREKKESFPLTVTSAQKNPTAFYLCASSLGQATSGNTIYFGEGSWLTVV.

The chain carries TRBV7-2 and TRBJ2-7; TRBD1 might be the D (5 bases). The V end lost 2 bases, the J end lost 0 bases, and 8 bases lay between the germline ends. Germline values: CDR1 SGHTA, CDR2 FQGNSA. This CDR3 has 14 amino acids. The CDR3 sequence: CASSLQGGSYEQYF. The CDR3 region has the DNA TGTGCCAGCAGCTTACAGGGTGGCTCCTACGAGCAGTACTTC.

This clone was observed once. This rearrangement joins TRBV5-4 to TRBJ1-4; D not resolved. Deletions cut 5 bases from V and 12 bases from J, with 23 bases between. This CDR3 has 15 residues. Germline V lookup: CDR1 SGHNT, CDR2 YYREEE (reference sequence). The CDR3 protein is CASRRVGSEISELFF. CDR3 DNA sequence: TGTGCCAGCAGACGGGTCGGGTCGGAAATTTCGGAACTGTTTTTT.

This clone was counted a single time. J is TRBJ1-4 and V is TRBV6-6, with D hard to call. Deletions cut 2 bases from V and 8 bases from J, with 3 bases between. The CDR3 sequence is 11 residues long. Looked up from germline, CDR1 is MNHNY and CDR2 is SVGAGI (reference sequence). The CDR3 DNA follows: TGTGCCAGCAGTTACAGGGAAAAACTGTTTTTT. Protein sequence: CASSYREKLFF.

The chain couples TRBV11-3 to TRBJ2-2; D ambiguous. Germline CDR1 and CDR2: SGHNT and YENEEA. V lost 1 base and J lost 0, with 9 bases in between. The CDR3 consists of 16 residues. As DNA, the CDR3 is TGTGCCAGCAGCTTAGTAGTCTACCCGAACACCGGGGAGCTGTTTTTT. It specifies CASSLVVYPNTGELFF.

This rearrangement joins TRBV5-1 to TRBJ2-7; TRBD2 matches 11 bases. With V trimmed by 0 bases and J by 0 bases, 2 bases remained unmatched. This CDR3 is built from 16 residues. Germline V CDR1 and CDR2: SGHRS, YFSETQ. The chain's CDR3 is CASSLASGGFSYEQYF. DNA of the CDR3: TGCGCCAGCAGCTTGGCTAGCGGGGGGTTCTCCTACGAGCAGTACTTC. Looking up the rest from reference TRBV5-1 and TRBJ2-7 gives the full variable domain: KAGVTQTPRYLIKTRGQQVTLSCSPISGHRSVSWYQQTPGQGLQFLFEYFSETQRNKGNFPGRFSGRQFSNSRSEMNVSTLELGDSALYLCASSLASGGFSYEQYFGPGTRLTVT.

The chain has TRBV5-5 and TRBJ2-5, with TRBD1 matching 9 bases. Losses at the gene ends were 2 bases for V and 4 bases for J; bases not matched to a gene: 6. Germline CDR1 SGHKS, CDR2 YYEKEE (reference sequence). CDR3 length: 15 residues. CDR3 DNA sequence: TGTGCCAGCAGCTTACAGGGGGCGCGGGGAGAGACCCAGTACTTC. It encodes CASSLQGARGETQYF.

The V call is TRBV6-4, the J call TRBJ1-2, with 7 bases aligning to TRBD1. This CDR3 spans 14 amino acids. V shed 4 bases, J shed 5 bases, and the junction held 7 bases outside the gene matches. Germline-derived CDR1 and CDR2 are MRHNA and SNTAGT. DNA for the CDR3: TGTGCCAGCAGTGCCCCGGGACAGAAATATGGCTACACCTTC. Protein product: CASSAPGQKYGYTF.

This chain links TRBV5-1 with TRBJ2-3, with unresolved D. Trimming took off 0 bases at V and 0 bases at J, with 8 bases between the two ends. The germline V gene has CDR1 SGHRS and CDR2 YFSETQ. This CDR3 is 15 amino acids long. The CDR3 DNA reads as TGCGCCAGCAGCTTGGACGGAATCAGCACAGATACGCAGTATTTT. Protein product: CASSLDGISTDTQYF.

The J gene is TRBJ1-1, the V gene TRBV7-2; D not resolved. Germline V CDR1 and CDR2: SGHTA, FQGNSA. The CDR3 extends over 14 amino acids. V lost 5 bases and J 2 bases, leaving 12 bases between the germline ends. The CDR3 loop reads CASSIQMRNTEAFF. DNA for the CDR3: TGTGCCAGCAGCATACAAATGAGAAACACTGAAGCTTTCTTT.

The genes are TRBV20-1 and TRBJ2-5; D is uncertain. V was cut by 3 bases and J by 0 bases, with 2 bases left in between. The germline V gene encodes CDR1 DFQATT and CDR2 SNEGSKA (reference sequence). The CDR3 runs 11 residues. In DNA form, the CDR3 reads TGCAGTGCTAGGAACCAAGAGACCCAGTACTTC. This codes for CSARNQETQYF.

This sequence joins TRBV9 and TRBJ1-2; perhaps TRBD1 as D (5 bases). Germline CDR1 and CDR2: SGDLS and YYNGEE. The V gene lost 0 bases and the J gene lost 2 bases, with 5 bases spanning the gap. The CDR3 loop spans 13 amino acids. CDR3 protein: CASSVGQNYGYTF. As DNA, the CDR3 is TGTGCCAGCAGCGTAGGACAGAACTATGGCTACACCTTC. The complete variable domain, with remaining parts taken from reference TRBV9 and TRBJ1-2, reads DSGVTQTPKHLITATGQRVTLRCSPRSGDLSVYWYQQSLDQGLQFLIQYYNGEERAKGNILERFSAQQFPDLHSELNLSSLELGDSALYFCASSVGQNYGYTFGSGTRLTVV.

This clone was seen a single time. The chain is built from TRBV5-1 and TRBJ1-1; D gene ambiguous. V was trimmed by 0 bases and J by 4 bases, leaving 10 bases between them. Germline V gives CDR1 SGHRS, CDR2 YFSETQ. This CDR3 contains 14 residues. CDR3: CASSLVGLVTEAFF. The CDR3 DNA sequence: TGCGCCAGCAGCTTGGTGGGGTTGGTCACTGAAGCTTTCTTT.

J is TRBJ2-5 and V is TRBV7-9, with TRBD2 identical over 15 bases. Per the germline V gene, CDR1 is SEHNR and CDR2 is FQNEAQ (reference sequence). The CDR3 has 18 residues. Trimming at V came to 1 base and at J to 1 base, leaving 4 bases not matched to a gene. The CDR3 loop is CASSLGRTSGRAQETQYF. Written as DNA, the CDR3 is TGTGCCAGCAGCTTAGGACGGACTAGCGGGAGGGCCCAAGAGACCCAGTACTTC.